The entry below gives a single TCR beta chain sequence along with its context. Its specificity is not known. This sample was taken from a study of shared clonotypes between healthy human individuals. Study-level findings and limits: Expectations were that clonotype sharing among donors would be affected by sequencing depth.

CD45RO-negative, CCR7-positively selected cells formed the naive CD8 fraction, excluding terminally differentiated effector memory CD45RA+ cells. Some 28,000 T cell genomes (approximately 0.2 ug DNA) went into each sorted-subset replicate. Measured with immunoSEQ multiplex PCR; TCRdb has only the in-frame clones, and not every one. The repertoire includes roughly 600,000 clones, more than 95% of them detected once, and 0.3% sits in the top ten. The receptor's source is a man aged 25-45 years in good health. Source material: naive CD8+ T cells sorted from blood.

The CDR3 region has the DNA TGTGCCAGCAGCTCAAGATTAGCGGGAGAGACAGATACGCAGTATTTT. It encodes CASSSRLAGETDTQYF. The chain recombines TRBV5-4 with TRBJ2-3; 9 bases map to TRBD2. Germline lookup yields CDR1 SGHNT and CDR2 YYREEE (reference sequence). Losses at the gene ends were 3 bases for V and 3 bases for J; bases not matched to a gene: 8. The CDR3 loop spans 16 amino acids.